This note documents a single TCR beta chain sequence. Its antigen is unidentified. The data stem from a study of T cells in Graves' hyperthyroidism and ophthalmopathy. Study conclusions and caveats: Among thyroid clonotypes expanded above 0.001, most also appeared in blood.

Germline CDR1 is DFQATT and CDR2 is SNEGSKA (reference sequence). CDR3 size: 14 residues. V lost 5 bases and J lost 3, with 16 bases in between. Patients counted as stable if ophthalmopathy did not develop within 18 months. Exclusion of patients followed from uncontrolled infection, other autoimmune disease, pregnancy or lactation. Amplification of TCR beta CDR3 regions was performed using RNA transcripts as template. Carried out on the TCR CDR3, a first-round RT-PCR used the HTBI primer set. TCRdb itself ran the multiplex PCR reads through MiXCR, one entry per CDR3 protein. The data show just over 550,000 distinct CDR3 sequences, approximately 44% seen once.

This chain uses TRBV20-1 with TRBJ1-2, with a possible D match to TRBD1 (6 bases). Sequenced input: peripheral blood or thyroid tissue (not recorded which). This receptor was taken from a woman aged 18-29 years with Graves' hyperthyroidism. The CDR3 DNA is TGCAGTGCTTCTACCACAGGGACTCACTATGGCTACACCTTC. Encoded protein: CSASTTGTHYGYTF.